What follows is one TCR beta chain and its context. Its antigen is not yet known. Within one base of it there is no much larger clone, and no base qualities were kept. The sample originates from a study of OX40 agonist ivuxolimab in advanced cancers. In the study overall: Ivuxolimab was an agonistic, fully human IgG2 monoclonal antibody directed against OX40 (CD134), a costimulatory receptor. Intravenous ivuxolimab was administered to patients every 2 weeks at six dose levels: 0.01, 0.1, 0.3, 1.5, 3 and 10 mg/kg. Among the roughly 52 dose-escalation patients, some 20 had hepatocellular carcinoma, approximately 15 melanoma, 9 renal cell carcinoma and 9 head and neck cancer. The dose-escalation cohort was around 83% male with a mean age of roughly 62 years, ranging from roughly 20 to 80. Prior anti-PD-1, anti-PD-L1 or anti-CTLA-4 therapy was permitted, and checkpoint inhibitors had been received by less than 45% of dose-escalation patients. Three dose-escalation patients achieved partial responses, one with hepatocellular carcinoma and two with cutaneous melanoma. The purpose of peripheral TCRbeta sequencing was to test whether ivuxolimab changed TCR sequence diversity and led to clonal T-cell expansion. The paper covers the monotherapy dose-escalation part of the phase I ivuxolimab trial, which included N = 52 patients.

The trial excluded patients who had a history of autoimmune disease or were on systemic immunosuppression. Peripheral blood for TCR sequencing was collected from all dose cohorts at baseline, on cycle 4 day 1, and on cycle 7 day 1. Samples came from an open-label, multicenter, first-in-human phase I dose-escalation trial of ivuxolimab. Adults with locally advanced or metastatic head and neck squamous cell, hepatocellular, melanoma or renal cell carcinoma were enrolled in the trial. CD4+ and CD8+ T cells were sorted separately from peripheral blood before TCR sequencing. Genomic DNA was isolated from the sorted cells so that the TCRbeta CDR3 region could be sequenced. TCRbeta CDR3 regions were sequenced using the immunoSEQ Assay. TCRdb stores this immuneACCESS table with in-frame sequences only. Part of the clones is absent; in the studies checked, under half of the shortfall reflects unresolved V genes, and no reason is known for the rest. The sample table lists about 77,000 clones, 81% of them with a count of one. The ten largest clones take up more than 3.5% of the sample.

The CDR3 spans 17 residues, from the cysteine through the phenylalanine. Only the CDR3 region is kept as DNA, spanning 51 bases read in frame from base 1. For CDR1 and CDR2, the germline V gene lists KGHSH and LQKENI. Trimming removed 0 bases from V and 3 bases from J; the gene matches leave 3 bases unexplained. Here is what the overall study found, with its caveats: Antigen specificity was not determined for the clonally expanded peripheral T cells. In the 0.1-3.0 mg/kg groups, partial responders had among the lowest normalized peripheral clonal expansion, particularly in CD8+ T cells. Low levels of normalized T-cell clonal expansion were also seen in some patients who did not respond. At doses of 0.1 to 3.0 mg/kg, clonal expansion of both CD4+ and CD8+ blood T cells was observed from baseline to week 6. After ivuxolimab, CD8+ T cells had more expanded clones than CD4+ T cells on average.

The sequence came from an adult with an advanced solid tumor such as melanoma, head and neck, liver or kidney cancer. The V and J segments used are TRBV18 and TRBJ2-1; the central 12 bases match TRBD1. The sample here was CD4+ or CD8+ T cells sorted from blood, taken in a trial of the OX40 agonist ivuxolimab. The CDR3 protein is CASSPPGQGAIYNEQFF. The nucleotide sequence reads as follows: TGTGCCAGCTCACCACCGGGACAGGGGGCCATCTACAATGAGCAGTTCTTC.